Below, 24 T cell receptor beta chains from the same sample are listed, as sequenced in a study of blood T cell repertoires in COVID-19. Libraries were prepared by immunoSEQ multiplex PCR; TCRdb keeps only in-frame clonotypes and omits some of them. The table shows about 87,000 clones, with around 87% occurring only once. Sample: peripheral blood. These receptors were taken from a human donor with acute or convalescent COVID-19. The donor label of this sample is uncertain.

The rearrangement joins TRBV28 to TRBJ1-2; 8 nucleotides line up with TRBD1. J gave up 2 bases and V 3 bases, and 2 bases lay outside the gene matches. Germline V gives CDR1 MDHEN, CDR2 SYDVKM. The CDR3 has 14 amino acids. CDR3 in amino acids: CASSLDRANYGYTF. In DNA form, the CDR3 reads TGTGCCAGCAGTTTGGACAGGGCAAACTATGGCTACACCTTC.

This clone was counted only a few times. This sequence joins TRBV28 and TRBJ1-5, with 7 bases matching TRBD1. This CDR3 has 19 amino acids. Germline trimming cut 6 bases from V and 4 bases from J; bases unmatched to any gene: 21. Germline V gene data show CDR1 as MDHEN and CDR2 as SYDVKM. CDR3 region: CASRLTGEFSIGGNQPQHF. Written as DNA, the CDR3 is TGTGCCAGCAGGCTTACAGGGGAATTTTCAATCGGTGGGAATCAGCCCCAGCATTTT.

The chain couples TRBV19 to TRBJ2-1; 8 bases agree with TRBD2. The CDR3 is 14 amino acids. J gave up 0 bases and V 9 bases, and 4 bases lay outside the gene matches. CDR1 is LNHDA and CDR2 is SQIVND in the germline V gene (reference sequence). The CDR3 loop reads CASRGGYSYNEQFF. In nucleotides, the CDR3 is TGTGCCAGCCGCGGGGGGTACTCCTACAATGAGCAGTTCTTC.

The chain joins TRBV7-9 to TRBJ1-2; 7 bases are shared with TRBD1. This CDR3 has 13 residues. With 5 bases clipped from V and 3 bases from J, the junction kept 3 bases outside the gene matches. In germline, CDR1 is SEHNR, CDR2 FQNEAQ (reference sequence). As DNA, the CDR3 is TGTGCCAGCAGCGACAGGGTTGACTATGGCTACACCTTC. It yields the protein CASSDRVDYGYTF. The variable domain in full, completed from reference TRBV7-9 and TRBJ1-2, reads DTGVSQNPRHKITKRGQNVTFRCDPISEHNRLYWYRQTLGQGPEFLTYFQNEAQLEKSRLLSDRFSAERPKGSFSTLEIQRTEQGDSAMYLCASSDRVDYGYTFGSGTRLTVV.

This sequence joins TRBV5-6 and TRBJ1-2; D not certain. CDR3 length equals 13 residues. The germline V and J ends were trimmed by 1 base and 7 bases, with 11 bases remaining between them. Germline values: CDR1 SGHDT, CDR2 YYEEEE. The CDR3 loop is CASSLLRFSGYTF. CDR3 DNA sequence: TGTGCCAGCAGCTTGTTGAGGTTTAGTGGCTACACCTTC.

The chain joins TRBV9 to TRBJ1-1; D ambiguous. Germline CDR1 and CDR2: SGDLS and YYNGEE. The CDR3 sequence is 14 residues long. The germline V and J ends were trimmed by 2 bases and 6 bases, with 14 bases remaining between them. The CDR3 nucleotides are TGTGCCAGCAGCGTGACAATGAGCACGTCTGAAGCTTTCTTT. Translated: CASSVTMSTSEAFF.

This chain joins TRBV7-9 and TRBJ2-5; 7 bases align to TRBD1. The CDR3 has 13 residues. CDR1 SEHNR and CDR2 FQNEAQ come from the germline V gene (reference sequence). V gave up 6 bases and J gave up 3 bases; unmatched junction bases: 4. DNA of the CDR3: TGTGCCAGCAGGGCCGACAGGGAAGAGACCCAGTACTTC. It yields the protein CASRADREETQYF. The complete variable domain, with remaining parts taken from reference TRBV7-9 and TRBJ2-5, reads DTGVSQNPRHKITKRGQNVTFRCDPISEHNRLYWYRQTLGQGPEFLTYFQNEAQLEKSRLLSDRFSAERPKGSFSTLEIQRTEQGDSAMYLCASRADREETQYFGPGTRLLVL.

V is TRBV5-5 and J is TRBJ1-6; D possibly corresponds to TRBD1 (5 bases). CDR1 and CDR2 (germline): SGHKS, YYEKEE (reference sequence). V was clipped by 2 bases and J by 6 bases, with 12 bases between them. The CDR3 spans 15 residues. The CDR3 reads CASSFQGIRNSPLHF. The DNA of the CDR3 is TGTGCCAGCAGCTTCCAGGGTATACGTAATTCACCCCTCCACTTT.

This clone was picked up one time. The chain joins TRBV29-1 to TRBJ2-3, with 8 positions matching TRBD1. Trimming at V came to 4 bases and at J to 9 bases, leaving 15 bases not matched to a gene. Germline V gene data show CDR1 as SQVTM and CDR2 as ANQGSEA. The length of the CDR3 is 15 residues. The CDR3 DNA is TGCAGCGTTGGATCCCGGGACAGGAGTAGGCCAACGCAGTATTTT. It codes for CSVGSRDRSRPTQYF.

The chain links TRBV7-9 to TRBJ2-5; 11 nucleotides agree with TRBD2. Germline V gene sequence: CDR1 SEHNR, CDR2 FQNEAQ (reference sequence). V lost 7 bases and J lost 7; bases outside the gene matches: 11. The CDR3 length is 15 residues. For the CDR3, the DNA is TGTGCCAGCATCCGTAGCGGGGGGGCGGCGGGGACCCAGTACTTC. Translated: CASIRSGGAAGTQYF.

The chain links TRBV7-9 to TRBJ2-5; 8 bases match TRBD2. From germline, CDR1 is SEHNR and CDR2 FQNEAQ (reference sequence). The CDR3 extends over 14 amino acids. Trimming cost V 1 base and J 5 bases; bases outside gene matches: 3. The CDR3 DNA follows: TGTGCCAGCAGCTTAGACGGGACTAGGGAGACCCAGTACTTC. Protein: CASSLDGTRETQYF.

This clone was detected once. This rearrangement joins TRBV5-1 to TRBJ2-1; TRBD2 matches at 8 bases. V trimming: 2 bases; J trimming: 7 bases; junction bases outside the gene matches: 8. Germline loops: CDR1 SGHRS, CDR2 YFSETQ. The CDR3 is 15 residues long. In DNA, the CDR3 is TGCGCCAGCAGCTTTCCGGGACTAGGACTAAATGAGCAGTTCTTC. Its protein is CASSFPGLGLNEQFF.

The chain employs TRBV28 and TRBJ1-2, with 8 bases fitting TRBD1. Losses at the gene ends were 6 bases for V and 4 bases for J; bases not matched to a gene: 7. The CDR3 spans 14 residues. Germline V gene lookup returns CDR1 MDHEN and CDR2 SYDVKM. Written as DNA, the CDR3 is TGTGCCAGCAGCCTGACAGGGGTGATCTATGGCTACACCTTC. Translated, it gives CASSLTGVIYGYTF.

This chain joins TRBV5-1 and TRBJ2-7; no firm D call. V lost 0 bases and J 6 bases, leaving 4 bases between the germline ends. Germline V CDR1 and CDR2: SGHRS, YFSETQ. This CDR3 comprises 11 residues. The CDR3 DNA follows: TGCGCCAGCAGCTTGGCCTCCGAGCAGTACTTC. It codes for CASSLASEQYF.

This chain uses TRBV5-8 with TRBJ2-5; weak D call: TRBD2 (6 bases). The V gene lost 2 bases and the J gene lost 7 bases, with 12 bases spanning the gap. The V gene's germline CDR1 is SGHTS and CDR2 YDEGEE. CDR3 length: 13 amino acids. The CDR3 sequence: CASSFFAGRTQYF. The CDR3 DNA reads TGTGCCAGCAGCTTTTTTGCGGGGAGGACCCAGTACTTC. Filled out from reference TRBV5-8 and TRBJ2-5, the complete variable domain reads EAGVTQSPTHLIKTRGQQATLRCSPISGHTSVYWYQQALGLGLQFLLWYDEGEERNRGNFPPRFSGRQFPNYSSELNVNALELEDSALYLCASSFFAGRTQYFGPGTRLLVL.

This clone was picked up one time. The chain has TRBV7-3 and TRBJ1-1, with D tentatively TRBD1 (5 bases). V dropped 4 bases and J dropped 8 bases, with 8 bases sitting between them. Germline V gives CDR1 SGHTA, CDR2 FQGTGA. The CDR3 runs to 11 residues. Here the CDR3 DNA reads TGTGCCAGCAGCTCTCAGGGAGAAGCTTTCTTT. As protein: CASSSQGEAFF.

The chain joins TRBV28 to TRBJ2-1; D may be TRBD2 (6 bases). V was clipped by 3 bases and J by 14 bases, with 17 bases between them. Germline V gives CDR1 MDHEN, CDR2 SYDVKM. The CDR3 consists of 13 residues. The CDR3 DNA is TGTGCCAGCAGTTTCCCCTCGAGGAGGGATGAGTTCTTC. Its translation is CASSFPSRRDEFF. The full variable domain, with the rest looked up from reference TRBV28 and TRBJ2-1, is DVKVTQSSRYLVKRTGEKVFLECVQDMDHENMFWYRQDPGLGLRLIYFSYDVKMKEKGDIPEGYSVSREKKERFSLILESASTNQTSMYLCASSFPSRRDEFFGPGTRLTVL.

V is TRBV7-8 and J is TRBJ2-5, with D possibly TRBD2 on 6 matching bases. The CDR3 length is 16 residues. The germline CDR1 and CDR2 sequences are SGHVS and FQNEAQ. Trimming took off 2 bases at V and 5 bases at J, with 18 bases between the two ends. The CDR3, as DNA: TGTGCCAGCAGCTTAACGGGGGACCCGGTTGGGGAGACCCAGTACTTC. Its translation: CASSLTGDPVGETQYF.

CDR3 in DNA: TGTGCCAGCAGCGAATCGACAGGGAGCGCAGATACGCAGTATTTT. Its translation: CASSESTGSADTQYF. The chain employs TRBV7-8 and TRBJ2-3; 7 bases match TRBD1. This CDR3 region has 15 residues. The germline CDR1 and CDR2 sequences are SGHVS and FQNEAQ. The junction had 9 bases not matched to a gene; V was cut back by 5 bases and J by 4 bases. The whole variable domain, filled in from reference TRBV7-8 and TRBJ2-3, reads GAGVSQSPRYKVAKRGQDVALRCDPISGHVSLFWYQQALGQGPEFLTYFQNEAQLDKSGLPSDRFFAERPEGSVSTLKIQRTQQEDSAVYLCASSESTGSADTQYFGPGTRLTVL.

This rearrangement joins TRBV5-5 to TRBJ2-1; D is uncertain. The germline CDR1 and CDR2 sequences are SGHKS and YYEKEE (reference sequence). This CDR3 has 15 amino acids. Trimming pared 3 bases from V and 1 base from J, leaving 11 bases between. CDR3 DNA sequence: TGTGCCAGCAGCTCGACACCGCTTTCCTACAATGAGCAGTTCTTC. This encodes CASSSTPLSYNEQFF.

This sequence joins TRBV3-1 (or the pseudogene TRBV3-2) and TRBJ1-3; D gene uncertain. The CDR3 has 13 residues. Trimming pared 1 base from V and 3 bases from J, leaving 4 bases between. Germline values: CDR1 LGHDT, CDR2 YNNKEL (reference sequence). CDR3 DNA sequence: TGTGCCAGCAGCCAAGTAGATGGAAACACCATATATTTT. Its protein is CASSQVDGNTIYF.

This clone showed up just once. The genes are TRBV7-2 and TRBJ2-5; D is perhaps TRBD2 (5 bases). In germline, CDR1 is SGHTA, CDR2 FQGNSA. V was cut by 5 bases and J by 2 bases, with 12 bases left in between. This CDR3 has 14 residues. CDR3 DNA: TGTGCCAGCAGCCCCGCCGGGGAGCAAGAGACCCAGTACTTC. Encoded protein: CASSPAGEQETQYF.

The chain recombines TRBV3-1 (or the pseudogene TRBV3-2) with TRBJ1-5; 8 nucleotides line up with TRBD1. V dropped 1 base and J dropped 6; count of bases not matched to a gene: 5. Germline V CDR1 and CDR2: LGHDT, YNNKEL (reference sequence). The length of the CDR3 is 15 residues. The CDR3, as DNA: TGTGCCAGCAGCCAAGGACCGGACAGGGTTCAGCCCCAGCATTTT. It specifies CASSQGPDRVQPQHF.

The chain employs TRBV7-2 and TRBJ1-4, with TRBD1 as a possible D gene (6 bases). CDR1 SGHTA and CDR2 FQGNSA come from the germline V gene. The CDR3 is made up of 13 amino acids. With 10 bases removed from V and 8 bases from J, the gap between germline ends came to 17 bases. CDR3 sequence: CATRWGLGEKLFF. CDR3 in DNA: TGTGCCACCCGCTGGGGGCTCGGAGAAAAACTGTTTTTT.